Each of the 23 T cell receptor beta chains below was sequenced from the same sample in a study of circulating and synovial CD4+ cells in juvenile arthritis. Data came from immunoSEQ multiplex PCR; TCRdb stores just in-frame clones and leaves some out. Of fewer than 40,000 clones in the sample, 85% to 95% are singletons; the top ten hold about 3.1%. The sequenced material came from CD4+ T cells from blood. The receptors were sampled from a human donor with juvenile idiopathic arthritis.

This rearrangement joins TRBV5-1 to TRBJ1-4, with a weak D call TRBD1 (6 bases). Between the trimmed V and J ends, which lost 4 bases and 7 bases, there was a span of 17 bases. The length of the CDR3 is 15 residues. Germline V gene lookup returns CDR1 SGHRS and CDR2 YFSETQ. The CDR3 loop reads CASSPGGGEFEKLFF. In DNA, the CDR3 is TGCGCCAGCAGCCCCGGGGGGGGCGAGTTTGAAAAACTGTTTTTT.

The CDR3 region is CASSLGGAYSGGTQYF. The CDR3, as DNA: TGTGCCAGCAGTTTAGGAGGGGCGTATTCGGGAGGGACCCAGTACTTC. This chain joins TRBV2 and TRBJ2-5, with 7 bases matching TRBD2. This CDR3 has 16 residues. V was clipped by 5 bases and J by 7 bases; unmatched bases: 16. Germline V gene lookup returns CDR1 SNHLY and CDR2 FYNNEI.

This chain uses TRBV27 with TRBJ1-2, with TRBD1 as a possible D gene (6 bases). V lost 4 bases and J lost 4, with 7 bases in between. CDR1 and CDR2 (germline): MNHEY, SMNVEV (reference sequence). This CDR3 contains 12 residues. CDR3 sequence (DNA): TGTGCCAGCAGTTCCAGGGGCTATGGCTACACCTTC. Its translation is CASSSRGYGYTF.

This clone was observed once. This chain uses TRBV29-1 with TRBJ2-2; D remains ambiguous. The CDR3 totals 15 residues. V shed 0 bases and J shed 4 bases, with 12 bases lying between them. Germline CDR1 and CDR2: SQVTM and ANQGSEA. The CDR3 loop reads CSVEDASRRTGELFF. In DNA form, the CDR3 reads TGCAGCGTTGAAGATGCATCCAGGCGCACCGGGGAGCTGTTTTTT.

The chain has TRBV11-2 and TRBJ2-3; D is unclear. Germline V lookup: CDR1 SGHAT, CDR2 FQNNGV. The CDR3 length is 15 residues. The germline V and J ends were trimmed by 2 bases and 0 bases, with 9 bases remaining between them. The CDR3, as DNA: TGTGCCAGCAGCTTACAGTTCGCTAGCACAGATACGCAGTATTTT. Translated: CASSLQFASTDTQYF.

The rearrangement links TRBV27 to TRBJ2-3; 7 nucleotides line up with TRBD2. Germline values: CDR1 MNHEY, CDR2 SMNVEV (reference sequence). J gave up 2 bases and V 4 bases, and 9 bases lay outside the gene matches. The CDR3 is 16 residues long. In DNA form, the CDR3 reads TGTGCCAGCAGTTCACGGGGGGACCCCTCCACAGATACGCAGTATTTT. Protein product: CASSSRGDPSTDTQYF.

A remark on this clone: At one end, the junction sequence differs from germline, possibly due to a read error. The same CDR3 arises from other DNA sequences in this sample as well. The rearrangement joins TRBV5-4 to TRBJ2-5; a possible D gene is TRBD1 (5 bases). The CDR3 contains 13 residues. Germline lookup yields CDR1 SGHNT and CDR2 YYREEE (reference sequence). Written as DNA, the CDR3 is TGCGCCAGCAGCTTGGAGCAGGGCGGGACCCAGTACTTC. Protein product: CASSLEQGGTQYF.

The genes are TRBV29-1 and TRBJ2-1; TRBD2 matches at 12 bases. Germline CDR1 reads SQVTM; CDR2 reads ANQGSEA. CDR3 length equals 13 residues. J lost 8 bases, V lost 1 base, and 0 bases had no gene match. CDR3 protein: CSVEGLAGDEQFF. DNA of the CDR3: TGCAGCGTTGAAGGACTAGCGGGAGATGAGCAGTTCTTC.

The J gene is TRBJ2-3, the V gene TRBV7-8; a possible D gene is TRBD1 (6 bases). V lost 2 bases, J lost 2 bases, and 14 bases lay in between. Germline V gene sequence: CDR1 SGHVS, CDR2 FQNEAQ. The CDR3 runs to 16 residues. CDR3 coding DNA: TGTGCCAGCAGCTTAATAACGGGACACCCCACAGATACGCAGTATTTT. Translation gives CASSLITGHPTDTQYF.

The V gene is TRBV10-3, the J gene TRBJ2-7, with 12 bases fitting TRBD2. The CDR3 loop spans 15 amino acids. The junction had 6 bases not matched to a gene; V was cut back by 0 bases and J by 9 bases. Germline CDR1 ENHRY, CDR2 SYGVKD. The CDR3 spells CAISESTSGSAGQYF. The DNA of the CDR3 is TGTGCCATCAGTGAGTCGACTAGCGGGAGCGCGGGGCAGTACTTC.

The rearrangement joins TRBV11-2 to TRBJ1-1; 9 bases are a match to TRBD1. This CDR3 comprises 12 residues. V trimming: 5 bases; J trimming: 10 bases; junction bases outside the gene matches: 5. Per the germline V gene, CDR1 is SGHAT and CDR2 is FQNNGV. DNA of the CDR3: TGTGCCAGCAGCGAGACAGGGGGGCCAGCTTTCTTT. Amino acids: CASSETGGPAFF.

The J gene is TRBJ2-5, the V gene TRBV5-8; TRBD1 matches 7 bases. The CDR3 runs to 15 residues. Germline V CDR1 and CDR2: SGHTS, YDEGEE. V dropped 7 bases and J dropped 1; count of bases not matched to a gene: 10. The DNA of the CDR3 is TGTGCCAGCTGTCGATCACAGGGGATCCAAGAGACCCAGTACTTC. Translation gives CASCRSQGIQETQYF.

V and J are TRBV5-1 and TRBJ2-7; 14 bases agree with TRBD2. CDR1 and CDR2 from the germline V gene are SGHRS and YFSETQ. The V and J ends lost 3 bases and 6 bases, in that order; junction bases with no gene match: 5. The CDR3 consists of 15 residues. The CDR3 nucleotides read TGCGCCAGCAGCTCGGGACTAGCGGGAGTAGTCGAGCAGTACTTC. Translated, it gives CASSSGLAGVVEQYF. Full variable domain (outside the CDR3, taken from reference TRBV5-1 and TRBJ2-7): KAGVTQTPRYLIKTRGQQVTLSCSPISGHRSVSWYQQTPGQGLQFLFEYFSETQRNKGNFPGRFSGRQFSNSRSEMNVSTLELGDSALYLCASSSGLAGVVEQYFGPGTRLTVT.

This clone was found once. The chain employs TRBV5-1 and TRBJ2-3, with D maybe TRBD1 (5 bases). This CDR3 region has 16 residues. V was shortened by 4 bases and J by 0 bases, with 15 bases between the two germline ends. The V gene's germline CDR1 is SGHRS and CDR2 YFSETQ. The CDR3 region is CASSPPDMSSTDTQYF. In DNA form, the CDR3 reads TGCGCCAGCAGCCCTCCGGACATGTCTAGCACAGATACGCAGTATTTT.

V usage is TRBV29-1 and J usage is TRBJ2-7; TRBD1 matches 10 bases. V was clipped by 3 bases and J by 5 bases; unmatched bases: 4. Germline CDR1 and CDR2: SQVTM and ANQGSEA. The CDR3 contains 13 residues. The CDR3 loop reads CSVEGQGLDEQYF. The CDR3 DNA sequence: TGCAGCGTTGAGGGACAGGGGTTGGACGAGCAGTACTTC.

V gene TRBV28 combines with J gene TRBJ2-5; no definite D call. With the DNA end fitting TRBJ2-7 better, the J assignment may be wrong. The CDR3 length is 12 residues. Germline-derived CDR1 and CDR2 are MDHEN and SYDVKM. The CDR3: CASSLRRYEQYF. CDR3 sequence (DNA): TGTGCCAGCAGTTTAAGGCGGTACGAGCAGTACTTC.

This chain uses TRBV18 with TRBJ2-5; possible D gene TRBD2, 6 bases. Trimming left V 0 bases short and J 0 bases short, with 11 bases between. This CDR3 region has 16 residues. Germline CDR1 KGHSH, CDR2 LQKENI. CDR3 region: CASSPPGGTYQETQYF. CDR3 nucleotides: TGTGCCAGCTCACCACCGGGCGGGACGTACCAAGAGACCCAGTACTTC.

The rearrangement links TRBV6-5 to TRBJ1-4, with D hard to call. CDR1 and CDR2 (germline): MNHEY, SVGAGI. This CDR3 has 15 amino acids. Trimming removed 1 base at V and 7 bases at J, with 13 bases between. The CDR3 here is CASSYFSDGPEKLFF. In DNA, the CDR3 is TGTGCCAGCAGTTACTTCTCGGATGGGCCTGAAAAACTGTTTTTT.

The rearrangement uses TRBV2 and TRBJ1-6; 10 bases line up with TRBD1. The ends lost 4 bases at V and 6 bases at J; junction bases unmatched: 3. Germline lookup yields CDR1 SNHLY and CDR2 FYNNEI. The CDR3 sequence is 15 residues long. DNA for the CDR3: TGTGCCAGCAGTGTCGGACAGGGGGGTAATTCACCCCTCCACTTT. Translating gives CASSVGQGGNSPLHF. Combining the CDR3 with reference TRBV2 and TRBJ1-6 gives the whole variable domain EPEVTQTPSHQVTQMGQEVILRCVPISNHLYFYWYRQILGQKVEFLVSFYNNEISEKSEIFDDQFSVERPDGSNFTLKIRSTKLEDSAMYFCASSVGQGGNSPLHFGNGTRLTVT.

The chain recombines TRBV7-3 with TRBJ2-3; tentative D call: TRBD2 (5 bases). This CDR3 region has 16 residues. Trimming took 1 base from V and 6 from J, leaving 17 bases between them. Germline V gene lookup returns CDR1 SGHTA and CDR2 FQGTGA. DNA for the CDR3: TGTGCCAGCAGCTTAATCGGGCTAGCCCTGTCCGATACGCAGTATTTT. Translating it yields CASSLIGLALSDTQYF.

V gene TRBV11-2 combines with J gene TRBJ1-3, with 7 bases matching TRBD1. Germline loops: CDR1 SGHAT, CDR2 FQNNGV. The length of the CDR3 is 16 residues. With 5 bases clipped from V and 0 bases from J, the junction kept 7 bases outside the gene matches. CDR3 bases: TGTGCCAGCAGCGTTTGGGACAGCCTCTCTGGAAACACCATATATTTT. Protein sequence: CASSVWDSLSGNTIYF.

The chain uses TRBV10-3 and TRBJ1-1, with D possibly matching TRBD1 (6 bases). The V gene lost 2 bases and the J gene lost 1 base, with 11 bases spanning the gap. CDR1 is ENHRY and CDR2 is SYGVKD in the germline V gene. This CDR3 spans 15 amino acids. The CDR3 DNA follows: TGTGCCATCAGTGAGAGGGGGGGGGAGAACACTGAAGCTTTCTTT. As protein: CAISERGGENTEAFF.

The chain recombines TRBV29-1 with TRBJ2-4; 9 bases are a match to TRBD1. The CDR3 is made up of 12 amino acids. Per the germline V gene, CDR1 is SQVTM and CDR2 is ANQGSEA. V trimming: 7 bases; J trimming: 12 bases; junction bases outside the gene matches: 10. The CDR3 DNA is TGCAGCGCCGGGGACAGGGAATTGACTCAGTACTTC. Its translation: CSAGDRELTQYF.